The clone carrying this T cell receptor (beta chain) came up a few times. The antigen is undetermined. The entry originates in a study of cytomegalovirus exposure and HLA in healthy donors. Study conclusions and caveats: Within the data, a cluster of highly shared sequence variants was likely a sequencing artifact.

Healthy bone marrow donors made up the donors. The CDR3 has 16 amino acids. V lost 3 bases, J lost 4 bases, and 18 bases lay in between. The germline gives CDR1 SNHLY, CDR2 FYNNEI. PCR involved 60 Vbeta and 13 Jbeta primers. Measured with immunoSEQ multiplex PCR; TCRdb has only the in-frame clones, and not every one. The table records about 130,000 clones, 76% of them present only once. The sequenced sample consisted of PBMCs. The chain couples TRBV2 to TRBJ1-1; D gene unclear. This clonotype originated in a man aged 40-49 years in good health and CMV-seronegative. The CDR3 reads CASSDLGAGSGTEAFF. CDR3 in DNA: TGTGCCAGCAGTGATCTGGGTGCGGGGTCGGGCACTGAAGCTTTCTTT.